This entry is about one T cell receptor (beta chain). Its antigen is currently unknown. The CDR3 extends over 13 amino acids. CDR1 is SGHTA, CDR2 FQGNSA, per germline. Trimming pared 5 bases from V and 4 bases from J, leaving 12 bases between. This sample stems from a study of a mutant IDH1 vaccine in newly diagnosed glioma. For the study at large: During weeks 1, 3, 5, 7, 11, 15, 19 and 23, patients received eight vaccinations. The treated group averaged approximately 38 years old and was around 62% male, roughly 38% female.

The protocol was immunoSEQ multiplex PCR, while the TCRdb copy is restricted to in-frame clones and leaves out a portion. The sample contains approximately 30,000 clones, approximately 78% of which appear only once. Time point specified: week 23, last vaccination. In the vaccine, a single dose held 300 ug of the mutant IDH1 20-mer peptide, along with topical imiquimod. Each of the donors came in with new WHO grade 3 or 4 astrocytomas that were IDH1-mutant and ATRX-lost. This clonotype was sampled from a woman aged 25 to 39 with glioma. Sequencing was performed on PBMCs, taken from a glioma patient whose treatment included an IDH1 peptide vaccine. V and J are TRBV7-2 and TRBJ2-7; D remains ambiguous. The CDR3 nucleotides read TGTGCCAGCAGCCGGGCTGAATTGTACGAGCAGTACTTC. It is translated as CASSRAELYEQYF.